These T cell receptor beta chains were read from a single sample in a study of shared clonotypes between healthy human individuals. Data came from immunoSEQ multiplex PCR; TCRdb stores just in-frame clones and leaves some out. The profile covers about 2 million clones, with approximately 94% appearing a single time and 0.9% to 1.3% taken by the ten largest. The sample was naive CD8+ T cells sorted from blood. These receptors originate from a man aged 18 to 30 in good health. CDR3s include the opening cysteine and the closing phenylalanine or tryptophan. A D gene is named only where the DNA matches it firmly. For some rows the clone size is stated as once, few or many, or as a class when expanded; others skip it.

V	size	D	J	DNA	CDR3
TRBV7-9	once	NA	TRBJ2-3	TGTGCCAGCCACGTGGGGGGAATGTCTCCAGATACGCAGTATTTT	CASHVGGMSPDTQYF
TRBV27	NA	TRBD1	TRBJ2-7	TGTGCCAGCAGTACCGGGACAGGGGGTCGCGAGCAGTACTTC	CASSTGTGGREQYF
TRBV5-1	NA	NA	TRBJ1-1	TGCGCCAGCAGCTTGGGAGATTGGGGCAGGGAGGCTGGCACTGAAGCTTTCTTT	CASSLGDWGREAGTEAFF
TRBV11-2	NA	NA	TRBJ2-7	TGTGCCAGCAGCTTAGATCCTCAGTTCGAGCAGTACTTC	CASSLDPQFEQYF
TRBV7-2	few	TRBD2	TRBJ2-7	TGTGCCAGCAGCCCCGTAGGGACTAGCGGTTACGAGCAGTACTTC	CASSPVGTSGYEQYF
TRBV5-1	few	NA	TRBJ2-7	TGCGCCAGCAGCCCAGGGTACGAGCAGTACTTC	CASSPGYEQYF
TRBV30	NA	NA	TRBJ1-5	TGTGCCCTAAGACGGCGGAGCGATCAGCCCCAGCATTTT	CALRRRSDQPQHF
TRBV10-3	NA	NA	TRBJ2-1	TGTGCCATCAGTGAGTCGCTCGTTAGTGGGAATGAGCAGTTCTTC	CAISESLVSGNEQFF
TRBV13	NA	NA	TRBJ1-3	TGTGCCAGCAGCTTGTTGGGTGACAGAGGTGGAAACACCATATATTTT	CASSLLGDRGGNTIYF
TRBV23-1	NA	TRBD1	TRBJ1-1	TGCGCCAGCCGAGGGACAGGGATGAACACTGAAGCTTTCTTT	CASRGTGMNTEAFF
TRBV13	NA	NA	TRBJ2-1	TGTGCCAGCAGCTTAGTTGGGGAAAATGAGCAGTTCTTC	CASSLVGENEQFF
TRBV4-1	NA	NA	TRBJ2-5	TGCGCCAGCAGCCTGACTACCCAAGAGACCCAGTACTTC	CASSLTTQETQYF
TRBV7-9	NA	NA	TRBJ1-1	TGTGCCAGCAGTCCGGACACTGAAGCTTTCTTT	CASSPDTEAFF
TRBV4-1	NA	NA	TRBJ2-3	TGCGCCAGCAGCCAATCGTCGCTGGATGCAGATACGCAGTATTTT	CASSQSSLDADTQYF
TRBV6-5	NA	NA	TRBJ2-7	TGTGCCAGCAGTTACGGGCCCCCAGGGCCCTACGAGCAGTACTTC	CASSYGPPGPYEQYF
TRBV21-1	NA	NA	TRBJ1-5	TGTGCCAGCAGTTTCCGGGACAGGAGTACCCTTAGCAATCAGCCCCAGCATTTT	CASSFRDRSTLSNQPQHF
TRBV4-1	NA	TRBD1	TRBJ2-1	TGCGCCAGCGGACTGGGACAGGGCAATGAGCAGTTCTTC	CASGLGQGNEQFF
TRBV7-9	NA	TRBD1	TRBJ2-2	TGTGCCAGCAGCTCGCAAGACAGGGCCGGGGAGCTGTTTTTT	CASSSQDRAGELFF
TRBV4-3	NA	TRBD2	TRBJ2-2	TGCGCCAGCAGCCAAGGGGCGGGGGTCGGGGAGCTGTTTTTT	CASSQGAGVGELFF
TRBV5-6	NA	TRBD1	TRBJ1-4	TGTGCCAGCAGCTACCTGAGGGGGACAGAGGATGAAAAACTGTTTTTT	CASSYLRGTEDEKLFF
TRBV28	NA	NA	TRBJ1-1	TGTGCCAGCAGTCAAGGCGGGGCTGAAGCTTTCTTT	CASSQGGAEAFF